Each of the 10 T cell receptor beta chains below was sequenced from the same sample in a study of PD-1 blockade in classical Hodgkin lymphoma. Time point described: cycle 4 day 1 (C4D1), after 5 to 7 weeks of nivolumab. Relapse after autologous stem cell transplantation occurred in every patient, and brentuximab vedotin exposure varied. Using immunoSEQ multiplex PCR, the repertoire was profiled, and TCRdb retains in-frame clones only, with some absent. The data hold tens of thousands of clones, with less than 75% observed a single time. This sample comprised peripheral blood mononuclear cells (PBMCs), obtained before the fourth cycle of nivolumab. The receptors shown here come from a human donor with classical Hodgkin lymphoma.

The V call is TRBV5-1, the J call TRBJ2-1; 12 bases are shared with TRBD2. The length of the CDR3 is 15 residues. Losses at the gene ends were 4 bases for V and 7 bases for J; bases not matched to a gene: 6. CDR1 is SGHRS and CDR2 is YFSETQ in the germline V gene. The DNA of the CDR3 is TGCGCCAGCAGCAGAACTAGCGGGAGGACTAATGAGCAGTTCTTC. It yields the protein CASSRTSGRTNEQFF.

This clone was observed a single time. This chain links TRBV10-3 with TRBJ2-2; 10 bases line up with TRBD2. Germline-derived CDR1 and CDR2 are ENHRY and SYGVKD. Trimming cost V 3 bases and J 5 bases; bases outside gene matches: 9. This CDR3 has 17 amino acids. CDR3: CAISDPTGTSDTGELFF. The CDR3 region has the DNA TGTGCCATCAGTGACCCCACTGGGACTAGCGATACCGGGGAGCTGTTTTTT.

V usage is TRBV5-6 and J usage is TRBJ2-5; D tentatively reads TRBD1 or TRBD2 (5 bases each). Germline CDR1 SGHDT, CDR2 YYEEEE. The CDR3 is 13 amino acids. The V gene lost 7 bases and the J gene lost 3 bases, with 13 bases spanning the gap. This CDR3 is CASGGVGEETQYF. The CDR3 region has the DNA TGTGCCAGCGGGGGAGTAGGGGAAGAGACCCAGTACTTC.

The chain has TRBV30 and TRBJ2-3; no definite D call. Germline loops: CDR1 GTSNPN, CDR2 SVGIG (reference sequence). The V end lost 2 bases, the J end lost 0 bases, and 6 bases lay between the germline ends. The CDR3 spans 13 residues. CDR3 sequence: CAWSSDSTDTQYF. As DNA, the CDR3 is TGTGCCTGGAGTTCTGACAGCACAGATACGCAGTATTTT.

The V gene is TRBV7-6, the J gene TRBJ2-3; maybe TRBD2 (6 bases). The CDR3 has 19 residues. Germline CDR1 is SGHVS and CDR2 is FNYEAQ. The ends were cut back, 2 bases at V and 0 bases at J, with 21 bases in the middle. The CDR3, as DNA: TGTGCCAGCAGCTTACCCTATTCGGGCGGGGATAATAGCACAGATACGCAGTATTTT. The encoded protein is CASSLPYSGGDNSTDTQYF.

This clone was observed a handful of times. The chain joins TRBV30 to TRBJ1-2; D is possibly TRBD1 (5 bases). CDR3 length: 14 residues. V dropped 1 base and J dropped 8 bases, with 17 bases sitting between them. CDR1 and CDR2 (germline): GTSNPN, SVGIG (reference sequence). The CDR3 DNA follows: TGTGCCTGGAGTGGTGAGGGGCAGGGTTTGGGCTACACCTTC. Residues: CAWSGEGQGLGYTF.

J is TRBJ2-7 and V is TRBV4-3, with D possibly being TRBD2 (6 bases). The CDR3 covers 15 residues. Germline V gene data show CDR1 as LGHNA and CDR2 as YSLEER. Trimming removed 3 bases at V and 4 bases at J, with 16 bases between. This chain's CDR3 is CASSQDTTSWYEQYF. CDR3 DNA sequence: TGCGCCAGCAGCCAGGACACTACTAGCTGGTACGAGCAGTACTTC.

The chain combines TRBV29-1 with TRBJ2-5, with D possibly being TRBD1 or TRBD2 (5 bases each). This CDR3 is 14 amino acids long. Trimming shortened V by 7 bases and J by 5 bases, and 20 bases separated the two germline ends. Germline values: CDR1 SQVTM, CDR2 ANQGSEA. The CDR3 sequence: CSAGRDHPMETQYF. The CDR3 nucleotides read TGCAGCGCTGGCCGGGACCACCCTATGGAGACCCAGTACTTC.

This chain links TRBV7-9 with TRBJ1-1; the D gene is possibly TRBD1 (5 bases). Trimming cost V 1 base and J 7 bases, with 7 bases left between them. The CDR3 runs to 12 residues. The germline V gene encodes CDR1 SEHNR and CDR2 FQNEAQ (reference sequence). CDR3 in DNA: TGTGCCAGCAGCTTAGAAGACAGTGAAGCTTTCTTT. Its protein product is CASSLEDSEAFF. Variable domain in full (rest from reference TRBV7-9 and TRBJ1-1): DTGVSQNPRHKITKRGQNVTFRCDPISEHNRLYWYRQTLGQGPEFLTYFQNEAQLEKSRLLSDRFSAERPKGSFSTLEIQRTEQGDSAMYLCASSLEDSEAFFGQGTRLTVV.

The V gene is TRBV6-6, the J gene TRBJ2-7; D uncertain. This CDR3 has 13 amino acids. The V end lost 1 base, the J end lost 7 bases, and 11 bases lay between the germline ends. Per germline, CDR1 MNHNY and CDR2 SVGAGI (reference sequence). The CDR3 here is CASSYFLGGEQYF. CDR3 coding DNA: TGTGCCAGCAGTTACTTCCTAGGTGGGGAGCAGTACTTC.